This TCR beta chain was recovered during a study of identical twins (dated by TCRdb to about 2016). Describing the broader study: The study deep-sequenced TCR alpha and beta repertoires from monozygotic twins, unrelated adults of various ages and cord blood to test whether fetal clonotypes persist. Replicate twin experiments were performed at different times using different library preparation protocols to rule out contamination. What the work shows at the level of the full study, not this receptor alone: The excess sharing between twins in beta out-of-frame sequences was weaker because fewer shared sequences reduced the signal-to-noise ratio. Because the same donors could not be followed over many years, the conclusions relied on cross-sectional statistical analysis. Out-of-frame TCR alpha sequences shared between twins showed an excess of low generation-probability sequences compared with coincidental sharing between unrelated individuals. In monozygotic twins, recombination models systematically underestimated out-of-frame TCR alpha sharing, but the models matched the sharing seen between unrelated individuals. Abundant cord blood beta clonotypes carried fewer insertions; young adult naive repertoires showed a weaker similar trend, while memory repertoires showed none. Invariant T cells such as MAIT and iNKT could partly confound zero-insertion analyses, though diverse VJ usage argued against this for most clonotypes.

Receptors were amplified or captured by 5' RACE. TCRdb lists the instrument as Illumina HiSeq 2000. Template switching introduced a universal primer binding site; the final cDNA contained a unique molecular identifier, enabling accurate counting of TCR cDNA molecules. First-strand cDNA for TCR alpha and beta chains was synthesized from specific primers in the conserved constant-segment region. Each cDNA library was double barcoded, with a SMART-Mk sample barcode plus Illumina barcodes, to control for contamination. Two successive PCR steps introduced TruSeq adapter sequences along with Illumina sample barcodes. Sequencing of the TCR alpha and beta cDNA libraries was done on the Illumina HiSeq platform using custom primers. As for the original processing: MiGEC processed the raw reads to extract unique molecular identifiers, while MiXCR was used to determine the CDR3 positions. Recombination models were inferred per individual with the repgenHMM and IGoR tools using an EM algorithm. Shared clonotype analysis was performed with the tcR package in R, normalizing sharing by the product of cloneset sizes. To study raw recombination without the effects of thymic and clonal selection, out-of-frame nonproductive sequences were analyzed. TCRdb ran its own pipeline on the public reads, namely fastp trimming at Q25 and MiXCR clone calling, and kept in-frame beta chains. Under each unique CDR3 protein, matching rows form one entry showing the most common genes and DNA. TCRdb's processing, not the authors' own work, is the source of the V and J calls. Here the sample has under 900,000 distinct CDR3 sequences; approximately 18% occur a single time. The top ten hold under 15% of the sample.

The cysteine opens and the phenylalanine closes a CDR3 of 11 amino acids. The read is trimmed to its CDR3 DNA, 33 bases read in frame from base 1. The germline V gene (reference sequence) yields MNHEY for CDR1 and SMNVEV for CDR2. V gives up 3 bases and J gives up 5 bases, and the segment between their germline ends measures 5 bases. A single count supports this clonotype. Its specific antigen is unknown. Base qualities were left out, and no much larger clone turns up one base away. Weak support is all one read offers. Only healthy Caucasian donors were included. Three pairs of female monozygotic twins, all aged roughly 18 to 29 years, were included in the twin cohort. RNA for TCR libraries was isolated from peripheral blood mononuclear cells. These data also formed part of another study, on T cells expressing NK-cell markers. In that second paper, the authors write: Eight donors provided sorted CD3+CD56+NKG2C+, CD3+CD56+NKG2C- and CD3+CD56-NKG2C+ T-cell subsets, whose TCR beta-chain repertoires were profiled. Seven of the eight sequenced donors were HCMV-seropositive and one was HCMV-seronegative. To restrict sorting to alphabetaTCR-expressing T cells, an anti-gammadeltaTCR antibody was added in several experiments. For over five donors, the dominant CD3+CD56+NKG2C+ clonotypes were among the top 10 CD8+ clonotypes and accounted for roughly 1.0-8% of CD8+ T cells. Those dominant clonotypes were again the most abundant among CD3+CD56-NKG2C+ cells in several donors, at about 25-65%. Whether the expanded NKG2C-expressing T cell clones were specific for HCMV antigens was left unclear. The study sequenced eight donors, all healthy volunteers chosen at random: three men and five women. A commercial ELISA kit detecting HCMV-specific IgG in serum was used to determine HCMV serostatus. Bulk peripheral blood T-cell repertoires were additionally sequenced from unsorted PBMC for about 6 donors. MIGEC was used to demultiplex reads and group reads by UMI, and MiTCR was used to assemble and quantify clonotypes. To exclude erroneous sequences, any TCR cDNA sequence not supported by at least two reads was discarded. The tcR package was used for downstream repertoire analysis, and clonotypes were matched across fractions by CDR3 nucleotide sequence plus V segment. VDJmatch was used to annotate antigen specificity against VDJdb, with one amino acid substitution in CDR3 permitted.

Material for sequencing was PBMCs. The origin of this receptor is a woman in her late teens or twenties in good health. The chain links TRBV27 with TRBJ2-7; no D gene can be assigned with confidence. The bases are TGTGCCAGCAGTTTTCAACACGAGCAGTACTTC. This gives the protein CASSFQHEQYF.